This T cell receptor (beta chain) was sequenced during a study of T cell changes during pregnancy in multiple sclerosis. Germline V gene lookup returns CDR1 MNHEY and CDR2 SVGAGI. The V end was cut by 1 base, the J end by 1 base, with 13 bases between. CDR3 length: 16 amino acids. TCRdb's table, derived via immunoSEQ multiplex PCR, lists solely in-frame clones and lacks some. Of about 54,000 clones listed, around 92% are singletons. Sequencing used peripheral blood, obtained after pregnancy. This rearrangement joins TRBV6-5 to TRBJ1-2; possible D gene TRBD1, 5 bases. The receptor was isolated from a female donor in good health, enrolled as a control in a pregnancy study. This CDR3 is CASSYWGGRFNYGYTF. The CDR3, as DNA: TGTGCCAGCAGTTACTGGGGGGGAAGGTTTAACTATGGCTACACCTTC.